Listed here is a single T cell receptor (beta chain). The germline gives CDR1 LNHDA, CDR2 SQIVND (reference sequence). The CDR3 sequence is 14 residues long. V was shortened by 3 bases and J by 1 base, with 9 bases between the two germline ends. This sample stems from a study of control samples from healthy donors and cancer patients. Profiling relied on immunoSEQ multiplex PCR, and the TCRdb table lists in-frame clones only, not all of them. The sample lists 55,000 to 75,000 clones; around 87% were seen once. This rearrangement joins TRBV19 to TRBJ1-1; no clear D. The sequence came from a woman aged 45-65 years with head and neck cancer. Specimen: PBMCs. The CDR3 coding sequence is TGTGCCAGTAGTATCCCCTCGTGGAACACTGAAGCTTTCTTT. Its protein product is CASSIPSWNTEAFF. Together with reference TRBV19 and TRBJ1-1, the CDR3 gives the full variable domain: DGGITQSPKYLFRKEGQNVTLSCEQNLNHDAMYWYRQDPGQGLRLIYYSQIVNDFQKGDIAEGYSVSREKKESFPLTVTSAQKNPTAFYLCASSIPSWNTEAFFGQGTRLTVV.